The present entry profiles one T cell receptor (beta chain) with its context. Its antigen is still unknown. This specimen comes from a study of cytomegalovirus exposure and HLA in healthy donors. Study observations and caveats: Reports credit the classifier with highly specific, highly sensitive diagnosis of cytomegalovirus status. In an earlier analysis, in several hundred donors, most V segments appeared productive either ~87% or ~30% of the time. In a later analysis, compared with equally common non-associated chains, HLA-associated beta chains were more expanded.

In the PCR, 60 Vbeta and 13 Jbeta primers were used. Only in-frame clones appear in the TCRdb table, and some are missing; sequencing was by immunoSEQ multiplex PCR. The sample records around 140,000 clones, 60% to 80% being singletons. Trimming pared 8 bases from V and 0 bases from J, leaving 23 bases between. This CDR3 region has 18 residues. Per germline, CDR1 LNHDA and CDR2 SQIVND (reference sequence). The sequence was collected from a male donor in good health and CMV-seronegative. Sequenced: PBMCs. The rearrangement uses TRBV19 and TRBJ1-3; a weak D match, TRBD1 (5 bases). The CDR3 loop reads CASSTLEAMTDSGNTIYF. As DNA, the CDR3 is TGTGCCAGTTCTACACTTGAAGCTATGACAGACTCTGGAAACACCATATATTTT.